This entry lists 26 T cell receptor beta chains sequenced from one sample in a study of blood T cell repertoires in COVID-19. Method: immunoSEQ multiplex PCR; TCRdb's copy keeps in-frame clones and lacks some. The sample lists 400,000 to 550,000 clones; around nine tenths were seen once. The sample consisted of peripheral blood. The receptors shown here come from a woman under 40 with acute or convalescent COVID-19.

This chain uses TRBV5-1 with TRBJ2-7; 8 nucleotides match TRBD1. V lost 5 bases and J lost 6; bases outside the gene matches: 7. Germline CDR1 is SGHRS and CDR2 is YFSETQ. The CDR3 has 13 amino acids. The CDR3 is CASSLQGALEQYF. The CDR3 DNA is TGCGCCAGCAGTCTGCAGGGGGCCCTCGAGCAGTACTTC. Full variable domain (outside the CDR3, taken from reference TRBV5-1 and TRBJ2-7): KAGVTQTPRYLIKTRGQQVTLSCSPISGHRSVSWYQQTPGQGLQFLFEYFSETQRNKGNFPGRFSGRQFSNSRSEMNVSTLELGDSALYLCASSLQGALEQYFGPGTRLTVT.

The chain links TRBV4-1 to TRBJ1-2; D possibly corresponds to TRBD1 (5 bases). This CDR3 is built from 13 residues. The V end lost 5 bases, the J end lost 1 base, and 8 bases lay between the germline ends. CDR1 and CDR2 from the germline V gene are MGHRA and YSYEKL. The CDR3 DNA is TGCGCCAGCAGCGCCCAGGGTAACTATGGCTACACCTTC. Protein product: CASSAQGNYGYTF.

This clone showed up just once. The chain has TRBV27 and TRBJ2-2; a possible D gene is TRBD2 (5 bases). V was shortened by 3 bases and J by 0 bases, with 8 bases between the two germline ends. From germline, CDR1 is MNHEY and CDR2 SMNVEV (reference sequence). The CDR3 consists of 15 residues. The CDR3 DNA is TGTGCCAGCAGTTTTTTGGGAGCGAACACCGGGGAGCTGTTTTTT. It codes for CASSFLGANTGELFF.

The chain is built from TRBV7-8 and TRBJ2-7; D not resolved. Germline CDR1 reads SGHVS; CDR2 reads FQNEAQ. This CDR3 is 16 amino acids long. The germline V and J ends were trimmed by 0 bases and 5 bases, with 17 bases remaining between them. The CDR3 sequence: CASSLAPGKYGDEQYF. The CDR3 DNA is TGTGCCAGCAGCTTAGCGCCCGGCAAATATGGAGACGAGCAGTACTTC. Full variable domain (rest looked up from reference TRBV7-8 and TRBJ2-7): GAGVSQSPRYKVAKRGQDVALRCDPISGHVSLFWYQQALGQGPEFLTYFQNEAQLDKSGLPSDRFFAERPEGSVSTLKIQRTQQEDSAVYLCASSLAPGKYGDEQYFGPGTRLTVT.

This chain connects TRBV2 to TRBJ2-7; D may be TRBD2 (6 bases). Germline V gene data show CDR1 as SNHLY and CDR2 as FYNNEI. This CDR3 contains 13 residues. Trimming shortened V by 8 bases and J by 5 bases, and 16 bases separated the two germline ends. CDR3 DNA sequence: TGTGCCAGCCAGCTGGGACTCCAAAACGAGCAGTACTTC. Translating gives CASQLGLQNEQYF.

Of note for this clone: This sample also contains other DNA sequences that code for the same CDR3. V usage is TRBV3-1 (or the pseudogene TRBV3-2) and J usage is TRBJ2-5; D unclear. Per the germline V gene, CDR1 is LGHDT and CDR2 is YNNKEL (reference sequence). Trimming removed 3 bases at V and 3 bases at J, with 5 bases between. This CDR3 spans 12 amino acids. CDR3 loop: CASSQAEETQYF. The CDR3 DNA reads TGTGCCAGCAGCCAGGCCGAAGAGACCCAGTACTTC.

The CDR3 DNA sequence: TGTGCCAGCAGCAGTTGGGGCAGCTCCTTAGAGGTCGGGGAGCTGTTTTTT. Protein sequence: CASSSWGSSLEVGELFF. The J gene is TRBJ2-2, the V gene TRBV3-1 (or the pseudogene TRBV3-2); weak D call: TRBD1 (5 bases). The CDR3 length is 17 residues. V was trimmed by 5 bases and J by 7 bases, leaving 23 bases between them. CDR1 and CDR2 from the germline V gene are LGHDT and YNNKEL (reference sequence).

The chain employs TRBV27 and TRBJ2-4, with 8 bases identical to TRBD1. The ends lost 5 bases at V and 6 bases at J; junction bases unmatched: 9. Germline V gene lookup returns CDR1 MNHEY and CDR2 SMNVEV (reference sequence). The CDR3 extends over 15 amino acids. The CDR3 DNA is TGTGCCAGCAGTCCCCGCGGACAGGGCGCAAACATTCAGTACTTC. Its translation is CASSPRGQGANIQYF.

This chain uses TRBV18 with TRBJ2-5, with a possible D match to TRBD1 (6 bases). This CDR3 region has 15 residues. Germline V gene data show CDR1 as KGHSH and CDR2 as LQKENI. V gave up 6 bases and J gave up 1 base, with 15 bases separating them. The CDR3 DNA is TGTGCCAGCTCCCGCCAACAGGGTGCCCAAGAGACCCAGTACTTC. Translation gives CASSRQQGAQETQYF.

As DNA, the CDR3 is TGTGCCAGCAGCGGAGGGGGTGGGGACAGGGGACGTGCAGATACGCAGTATTTT. Encoded protein: CASSGGGGDRGRADTQYF. This chain joins TRBV9 and TRBJ2-3, with 10 bases matching TRBD1. This CDR3 contains 18 residues. CDR1 is SGDLS, CDR2 YYNGEE, per germline. After removal of 3 bases from V and 4 bases from J, the junction contained 14 bases not matched to a gene.

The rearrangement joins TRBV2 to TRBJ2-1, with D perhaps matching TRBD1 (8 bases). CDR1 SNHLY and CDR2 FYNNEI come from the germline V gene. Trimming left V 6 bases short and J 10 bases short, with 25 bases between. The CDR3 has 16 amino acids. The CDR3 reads CASRGGVRTGRGEQFF. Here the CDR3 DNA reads TGTGCCAGCAGGGGAGGGGTTAGGACAGGGCGAGGGGAGCAGTTCTTC.

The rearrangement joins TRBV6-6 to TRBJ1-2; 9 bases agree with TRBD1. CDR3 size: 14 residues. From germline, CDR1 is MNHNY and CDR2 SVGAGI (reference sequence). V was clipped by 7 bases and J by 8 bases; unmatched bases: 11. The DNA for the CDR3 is TGTGCCAGCAACGGGGACAGGGATGTGAAAGGCTACACCTTC. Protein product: CASNGDRDVKGYTF.

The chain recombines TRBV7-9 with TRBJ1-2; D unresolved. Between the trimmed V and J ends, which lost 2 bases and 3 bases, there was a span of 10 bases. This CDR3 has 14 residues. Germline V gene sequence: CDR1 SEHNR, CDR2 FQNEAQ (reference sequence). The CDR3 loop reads CASSLNGRYYGYTF. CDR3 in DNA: TGTGCCAGCAGCTTAAATGGCAGATACTATGGCTACACCTTC. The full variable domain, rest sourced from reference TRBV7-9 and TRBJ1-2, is DTGVSQNPRHKITKRGQNVTFRCDPISEHNRLYWYRQTLGQGPEFLTYFQNEAQLEKSRLLSDRFSAERPKGSFSTLEIQRTEQGDSAMYLCASSLNGRYYGYTFGSGTRLTVV.

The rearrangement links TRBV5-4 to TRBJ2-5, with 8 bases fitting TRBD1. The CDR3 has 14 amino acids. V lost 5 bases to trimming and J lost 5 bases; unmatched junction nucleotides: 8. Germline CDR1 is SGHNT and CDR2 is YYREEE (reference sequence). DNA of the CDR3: TGTGCCAGCAGTTCCACAGGGGGAAGGGAGACCCAGTACTTC. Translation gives CASSSTGGRETQYF. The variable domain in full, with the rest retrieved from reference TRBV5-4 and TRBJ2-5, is ETGVTQSPTHLIKTRGQQVTLRCSSQSGHNTVSWYQQALGQGPQFIFQYYREEENGRGNFPPRFSGLQFPNYSSELNVNALELDDSALYLCASSSTGGRETQYFGPGTRLLVL.

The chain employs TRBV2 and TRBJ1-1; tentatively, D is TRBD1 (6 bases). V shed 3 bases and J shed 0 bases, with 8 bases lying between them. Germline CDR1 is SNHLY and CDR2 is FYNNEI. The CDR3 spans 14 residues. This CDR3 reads CASSDAGVNTEAFF. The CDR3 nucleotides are TGTGCCAGCAGTGATGCAGGGGTGAACACTGAAGCTTTCTTT.

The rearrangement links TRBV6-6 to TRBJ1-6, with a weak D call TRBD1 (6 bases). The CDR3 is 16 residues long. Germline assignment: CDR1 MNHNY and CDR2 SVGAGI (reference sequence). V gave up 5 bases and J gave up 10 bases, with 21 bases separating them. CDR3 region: CASSPRGGGKVSPLHF. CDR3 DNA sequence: TGTGCCAGCAGTCCCCGGGGGGGCGGAAAGGTCTCACCCCTCCACTTT.

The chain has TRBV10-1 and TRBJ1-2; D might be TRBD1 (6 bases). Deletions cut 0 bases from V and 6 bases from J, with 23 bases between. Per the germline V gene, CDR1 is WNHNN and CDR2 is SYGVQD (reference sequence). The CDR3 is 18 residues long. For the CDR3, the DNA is TGCGCCAGCAGTGAGTCCTCCGCTTACAGGGTGAATATAGATGGCTACACCTTC. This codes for CASSESSAYRVNIDGYTF.

The CDR3 sequence: CASSYPGLAGGNEQFF. In DNA, the CDR3 is TGTGCCAGCAGTTATCCGGGACTAGCGGGGGGGAATGAGCAGTTCTTC. The chain is built from TRBV6-8 and TRBJ2-1; 16 bases match TRBD2. Germline lookup yields CDR1 MNHGY and CDR2 SAAAGT. This CDR3 has 16 residues. V shed 3 bases, J shed 7 bases, and the junction held 3 bases outside the gene matches.

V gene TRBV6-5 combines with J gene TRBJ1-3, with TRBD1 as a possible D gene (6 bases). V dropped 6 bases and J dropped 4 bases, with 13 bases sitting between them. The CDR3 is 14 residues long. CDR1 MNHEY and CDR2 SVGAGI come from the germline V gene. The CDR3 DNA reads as TGTGCCAGCAGACAGGGACGGGTAGGAAACACCATATATTTT. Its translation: CASRQGRVGNTIYF.

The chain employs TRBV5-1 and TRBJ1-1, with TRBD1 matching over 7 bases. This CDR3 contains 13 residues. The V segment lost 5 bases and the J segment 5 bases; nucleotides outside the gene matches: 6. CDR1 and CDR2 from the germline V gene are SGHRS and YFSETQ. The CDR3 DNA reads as TGCGCCAGCAGAGTAGACAGGGAAACTGAAGCTTTCTTT. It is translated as CASRVDRETEAFF.

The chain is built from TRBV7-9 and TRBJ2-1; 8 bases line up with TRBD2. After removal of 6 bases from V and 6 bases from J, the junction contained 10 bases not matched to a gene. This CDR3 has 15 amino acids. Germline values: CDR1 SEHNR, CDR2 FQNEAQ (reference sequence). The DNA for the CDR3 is TGTGCCAGCAGATACGGGGGGGCCCGGTTCAATGAGCAGTTCTTC. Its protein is CASRYGGARFNEQFF.

CDR3 loop: CASSVDGDYGNTIYF. CDR3 bases: TGTGCCAGCAGCGTAGATGGGGACTACGGAAACACCATATATTTT. V usage is TRBV9 and J usage is TRBJ1-3; weak D call: TRBD1 (5 bases). Looked up from germline, CDR1 is SGDLS and CDR2 is YYNGEE. The V and J ends lost 0 bases and 4 bases respectively, with 11 bases between them. The CDR3 has 15 amino acids.

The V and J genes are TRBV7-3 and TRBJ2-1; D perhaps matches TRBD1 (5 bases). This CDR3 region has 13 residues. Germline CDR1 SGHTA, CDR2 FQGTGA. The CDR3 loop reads CASSQQDLDEQFF. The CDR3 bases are TGTGCTAGTTCACAACAGGATCTGGATGAGCAGTTCTTC.

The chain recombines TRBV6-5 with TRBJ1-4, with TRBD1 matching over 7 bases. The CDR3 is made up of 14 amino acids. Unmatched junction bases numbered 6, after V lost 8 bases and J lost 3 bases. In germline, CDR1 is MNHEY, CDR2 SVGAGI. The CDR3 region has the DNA TGTGCCAGCCTTACGACAGGGTCTAATGAAAAACTGTTTTTT. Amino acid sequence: CASLTTGSNEKLFF.

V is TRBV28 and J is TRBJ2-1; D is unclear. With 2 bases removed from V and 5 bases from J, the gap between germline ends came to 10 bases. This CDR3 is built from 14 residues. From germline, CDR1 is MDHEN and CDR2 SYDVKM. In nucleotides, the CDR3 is TGTGCCAGCAGTTTAGGCGGTCCTAACAATGAGCAGTTCTTC. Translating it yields CASSLGGPNNEQFF.

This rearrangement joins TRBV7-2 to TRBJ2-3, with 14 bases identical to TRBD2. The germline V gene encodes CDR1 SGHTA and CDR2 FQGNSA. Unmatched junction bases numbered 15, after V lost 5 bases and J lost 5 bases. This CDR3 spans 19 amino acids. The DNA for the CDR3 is TGTGCCAGCAGCCATCGACCCCTGACTAGCGGGGGGGCGGGAGATACGCAGTATTTT. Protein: CASSHRPLTSGGAGDTQYF.